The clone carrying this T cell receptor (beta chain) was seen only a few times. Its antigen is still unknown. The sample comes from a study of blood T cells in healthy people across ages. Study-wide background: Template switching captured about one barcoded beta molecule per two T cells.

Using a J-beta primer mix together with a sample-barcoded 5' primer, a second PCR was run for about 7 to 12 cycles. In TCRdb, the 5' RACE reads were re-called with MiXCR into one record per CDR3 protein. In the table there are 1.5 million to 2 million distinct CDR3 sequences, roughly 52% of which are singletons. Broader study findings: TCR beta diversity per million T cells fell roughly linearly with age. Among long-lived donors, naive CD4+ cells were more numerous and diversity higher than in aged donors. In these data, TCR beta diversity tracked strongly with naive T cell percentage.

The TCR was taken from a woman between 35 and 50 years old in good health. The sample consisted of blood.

CDR3 in amino acids: CSAPPGTGTYNEQFF. CDR3 DNA: TGCAGTGCCCCCCCCGGGACAGGGACCTACAATGAGCAGTTCTTC. The J gene is TRBJ2-1, the V gene TRBV20-1; 9 bases are shared with TRBD1. CDR3 length: 15 residues. Germline trimming cut 6 bases from V and 2 bases from J; bases unmatched to any gene: 8. CDR1 DFQATT and CDR2 SNEGSKA come from the germline V gene (reference sequence).